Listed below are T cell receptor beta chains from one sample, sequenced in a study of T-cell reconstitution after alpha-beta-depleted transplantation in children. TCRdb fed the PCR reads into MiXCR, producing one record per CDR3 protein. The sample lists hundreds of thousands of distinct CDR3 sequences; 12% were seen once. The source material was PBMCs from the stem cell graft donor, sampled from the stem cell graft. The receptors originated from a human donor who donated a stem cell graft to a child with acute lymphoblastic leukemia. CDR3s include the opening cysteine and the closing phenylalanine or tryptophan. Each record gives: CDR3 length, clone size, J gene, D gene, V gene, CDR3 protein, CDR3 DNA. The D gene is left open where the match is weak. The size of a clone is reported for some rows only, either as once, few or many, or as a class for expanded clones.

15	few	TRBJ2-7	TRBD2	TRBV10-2	CASSLAGGISYEQYF	TGCGCCAGCAGCTTAGCGGGGGGCATCTCCTACGAGCAGTACTTC
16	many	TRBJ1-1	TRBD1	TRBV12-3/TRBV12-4	CASSLGTGALNTEAFF	TGTGCCAGCAGTTTGGGGACAGGGGCCTTGAACACTGAAGCTTTCTTT
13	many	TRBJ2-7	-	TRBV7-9	CAGTRGTNNEQYF	TGTGCCGGGACCCGGGGCACTAACAACGAGCAGTACTTC
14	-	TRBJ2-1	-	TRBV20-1	CSARDIATYNEQFF	TGCAGTGCTAGAGATATCGCTACCTACAATGAGCAGTTCTTC
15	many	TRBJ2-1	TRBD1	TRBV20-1	CSASLGGPTGDEQFF	TGCAGTGCTAGTTTAGGGGGCCCAACCGGCGATGAGCAGTTCTTC
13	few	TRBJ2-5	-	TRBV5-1	CASSFKSGETQYF	TGCGCCAGCAGCTTCAAATCGGGGGAGACCCAGTACTTC
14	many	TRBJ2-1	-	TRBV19	CASSIQRFYNEQFF	TGTGCCAGTAGTATTCAGCGGTTCTACAATGAGCAGTTCTTC
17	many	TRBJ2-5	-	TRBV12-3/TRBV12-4	CASSHLYSRTAQETQYF	TGTGCCAGCAGTCATCTTTACTCGAGGACAGCACAAGAGACCCAGTACTTC
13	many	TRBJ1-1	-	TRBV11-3	CASSLDLGGKAFF	TGTGCCAGCAGCTTAGATCTGGGAGGAAAGGCTTTCTTT
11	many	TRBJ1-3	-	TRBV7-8	CASSERNTIYF	TGTGCCAGCAGCGAGAGAAACACCATATATTTT
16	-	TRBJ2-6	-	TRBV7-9	CASSFRGSSGANVLTF	TGTGCCAGCAGCTTTAGAGGGTCTTCTGGGGCCAACGTCCTGACTTTC
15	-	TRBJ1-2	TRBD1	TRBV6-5	CASSYSLGQKYGYTF	TGTGCCAGCAGTTACTCTTTGGGACAGAAGTATGGCTACACCTTC
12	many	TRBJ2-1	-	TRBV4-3	CASSQGLGNRFF	TGCGCCAGCAGCCAAGGGTTGGGTAACCGGTTCTTC
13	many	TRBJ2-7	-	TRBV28	CASSFSLSYEQYF	TGTGCCAGCAGTTTTAGTCTCTCCTACGAGCAGTACTTC
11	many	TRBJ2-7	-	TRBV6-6	CASRRHDEQYF	TGTGCCAGCAGACGACACGACGAGCAGTACTTC
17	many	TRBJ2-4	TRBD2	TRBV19	CASSPLTSGSLRDIQYF	TGTGCCAGTAGTCCCCTGACTAGCGGGTCCCTTCGGGACATTCAGTACTTC
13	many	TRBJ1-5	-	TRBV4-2	CASRGDRNQPQHF	TGTGCCAGCCGCGGGGACCGCAATCAGCCCCAGCATTTT
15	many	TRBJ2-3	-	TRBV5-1	CASSLLGHVTDTQYF	TGCGCCAGCAGCTTGCTGGGCCATGTGACAGATACGCAGTATTTT
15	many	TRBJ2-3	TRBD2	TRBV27	CASSSSGGIADTQYF	TGTGCCAGCAGCTCGAGCGGGGGTATCGCAGATACGCAGTATTTT
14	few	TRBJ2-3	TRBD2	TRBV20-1	CSARGGGAGDTQYF	TGCAGTGCTAGAGGCGGGGGGGCAGGAGATACGCAGTATTTT